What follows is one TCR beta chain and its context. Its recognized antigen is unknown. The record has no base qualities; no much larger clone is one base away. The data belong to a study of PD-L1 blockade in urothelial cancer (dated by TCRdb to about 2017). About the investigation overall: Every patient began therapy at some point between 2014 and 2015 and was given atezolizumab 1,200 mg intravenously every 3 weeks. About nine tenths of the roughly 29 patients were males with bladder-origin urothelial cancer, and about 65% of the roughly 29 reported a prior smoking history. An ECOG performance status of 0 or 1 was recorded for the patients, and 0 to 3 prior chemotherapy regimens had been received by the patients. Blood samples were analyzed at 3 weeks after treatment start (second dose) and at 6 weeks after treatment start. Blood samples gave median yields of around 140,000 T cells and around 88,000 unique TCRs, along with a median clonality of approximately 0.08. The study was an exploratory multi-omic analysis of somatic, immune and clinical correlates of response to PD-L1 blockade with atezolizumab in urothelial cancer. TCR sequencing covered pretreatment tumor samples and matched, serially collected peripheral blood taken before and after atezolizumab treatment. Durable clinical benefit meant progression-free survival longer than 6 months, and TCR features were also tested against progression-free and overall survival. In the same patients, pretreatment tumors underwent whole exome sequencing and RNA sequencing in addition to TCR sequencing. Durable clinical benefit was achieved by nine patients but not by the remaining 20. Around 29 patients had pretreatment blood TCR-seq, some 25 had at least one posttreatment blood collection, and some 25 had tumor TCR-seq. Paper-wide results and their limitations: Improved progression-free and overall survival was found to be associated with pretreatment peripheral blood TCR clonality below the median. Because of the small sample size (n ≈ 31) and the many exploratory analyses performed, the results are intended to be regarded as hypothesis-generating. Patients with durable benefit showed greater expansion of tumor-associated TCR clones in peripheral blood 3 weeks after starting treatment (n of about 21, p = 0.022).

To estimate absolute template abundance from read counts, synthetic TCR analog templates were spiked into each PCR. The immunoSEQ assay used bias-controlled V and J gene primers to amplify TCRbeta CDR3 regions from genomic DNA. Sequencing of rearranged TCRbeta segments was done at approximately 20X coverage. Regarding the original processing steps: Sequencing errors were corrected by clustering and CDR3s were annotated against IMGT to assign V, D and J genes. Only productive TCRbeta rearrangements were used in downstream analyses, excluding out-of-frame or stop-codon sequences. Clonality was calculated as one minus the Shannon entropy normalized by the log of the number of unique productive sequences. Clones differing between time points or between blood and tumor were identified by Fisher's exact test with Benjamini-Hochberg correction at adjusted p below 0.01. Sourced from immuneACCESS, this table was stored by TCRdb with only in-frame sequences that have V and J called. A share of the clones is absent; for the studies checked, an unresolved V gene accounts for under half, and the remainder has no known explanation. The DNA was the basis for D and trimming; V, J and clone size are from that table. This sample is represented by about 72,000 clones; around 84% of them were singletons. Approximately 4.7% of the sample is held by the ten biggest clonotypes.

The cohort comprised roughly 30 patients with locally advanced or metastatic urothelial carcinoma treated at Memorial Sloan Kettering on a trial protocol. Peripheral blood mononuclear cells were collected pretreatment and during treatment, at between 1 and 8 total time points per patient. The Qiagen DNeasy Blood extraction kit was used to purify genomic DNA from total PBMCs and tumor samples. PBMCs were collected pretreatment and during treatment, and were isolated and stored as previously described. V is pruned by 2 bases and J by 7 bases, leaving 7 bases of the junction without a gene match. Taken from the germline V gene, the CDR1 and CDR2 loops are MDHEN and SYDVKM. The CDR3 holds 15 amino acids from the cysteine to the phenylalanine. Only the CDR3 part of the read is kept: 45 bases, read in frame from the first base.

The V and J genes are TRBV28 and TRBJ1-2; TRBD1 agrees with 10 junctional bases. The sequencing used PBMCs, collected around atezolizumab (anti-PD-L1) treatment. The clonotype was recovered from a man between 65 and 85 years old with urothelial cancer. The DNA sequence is TGTGCCAGCAGTTTACGGGGGACAGGGGTTGGTGGCTACACCTTC. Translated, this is CASSLRGTGVGGYTF.